These 12 T cell receptor beta chains were sequenced from one sample in a study of T cell repertoires in cytomegalovirus infection. TCRdb reprocessed the reads via MiXCR and lists one record per CDR3 protein. In the table there are approximately 990,000 distinct CDR3 sequences, about a third of which are singletons. These TCRs' antigens remain unknown. This specimen consisted of cultured CD8+ T cells from PBMCs, obtained from culture after CMV antigen stimulation. Receptors originate from a human donor in good health (CMV status not recorded). Some clones in this sample may be carry-over from other donors' samples.

To note about this clonotype: Its ends do not fully match the called genes, so a read error is possible. This chain's CDR3 is CASSLGQGHIFEQFF. The CDR3 DNA reads TGTGCTAGCAGCTTAGGCCAGGGGCACATTTTTGAGCAGTTCTTC. The chain carries TRBV7-6 and TRBJ2-1, with a tentative D call TRBD1 (6 bases). Looked up from germline, CDR1 is SGHVS and CDR2 is FNYEAQ. The CDR3 totals 15 residues.

This clonotype was counted between two and nine times. V gene TRBV19 combines with J gene TRBJ2-7; maybe TRBD2 (5 bases). Between the trimmed V and J ends, which lost 6 bases and 6 bases, there was a span of 15 bases. The CDR3 is 13 amino acids. CDR1 and CDR2 (germline): LNHDA, SQIVND (reference sequence). CDR3 region: CASSPFPGVEQYV. CDR3 coding DNA: TGTGCCAGTAGCCCCTTCCCCGGGGTCGAGCAGTACGTC.

The rearrangement joins TRBV7-9 to TRBJ2-5, with D tentatively TRBD2 (6 bases). Between the trimmed V and J ends, which lost 7 bases and 5 bases, there was a span of 17 bases. The CDR3 loop spans 14 amino acids. Germline values: CDR1 SEHNR, CDR2 FQNEAQ (reference sequence). The CDR3 spells CASNLGGAGETQYF. DNA for the CDR3: TGTGCCAGCAACCTCGGGGGAGCCGGGGAGACCCAGTACTTC. The whole variable domain, filled in from reference TRBV7-9 and TRBJ2-5, reads DTGVSQNPRHKITKRGQNVTFRCDPISEHNRLYWYRQTLGQGPEFLTYFQNEAQLEKSRLLSDRFSAERPKGSFSTLEIQRTEQGDSAMYLCASNLGGAGETQYFGPGTRLLVL.

This clonotype has just one count. J is TRBJ1-2 and V is TRBV18; TRBD1 might be the D (5 bases). Germline V gene sequence: CDR1 KGHSH, CDR2 LQKENI. The germline V and J ends were trimmed by 3 bases and 3 bases, with 29 bases remaining between them. CDR3 length: 20 amino acids. CDR3 sequence (DNA): TGTGCCAGCTCACCTTACCGAGACAGCCCGACGGGCCCTTACGACTATGGCTACACCTTC. Protein product: CASSPYRDSPTGPYDYGYTF. The variable domain in full, completed from reference TRBV18 and TRBJ1-2, reads NAGVMQNPRHLVRRRGQEARLRCSPMKGHSHVYWYRQLPEEGLKFMVYLQKENIIDESGMPKERFSAEFPKEGPSILRIQQVVRGDSAAYFCASSPYRDSPTGPYDYGYTFGSGTRLTVV.

At least ten counts were recorded for this clonotype. The chain has TRBV7-2 and TRBJ2-3; possible D gene TRBD2, 6 bases. The CDR3 is made up of 14 amino acids. CDR1 is SGHTA and CDR2 is FQGNSA in the germline V gene. V lost 0 bases to trimming and J lost 6 bases, with 10 bases between them. CDR3 sequence reads: CASSLAGSLDTQYF. The CDR3 nucleotides are TGTGCCAGCAGCTTAGCCGGGAGCCTCGATACGCAGTATTTT.

The CDR3 coding sequence is TGCGCCAGCACTCCGGACCACGACAGAATACCCTATGGCTACACCTTC. Residues: CASTPDHDRIPYGYTF. The rearrangement uses TRBV10-1 and TRBJ1-2, with D possibly being TRBD1 (5 bases). This CDR3 is 16 amino acids long. V lost 7 bases, J lost 4 bases, and 22 bases lay in between. Germline V lookup: CDR1 WNHNN, CDR2 SYGVQD (reference sequence).

The chain uses TRBV5-1 and TRBJ2-3, with a tentative D call TRBD1 (5 bases). There are 12 residues in the CDR3. V shed 5 bases and J shed 6 bases, with 10 bases lying between them. Germline CDR1 is SGHRS and CDR2 is YFSETQ. CDR3 sequence: CASRLGVDTQYF. The CDR3 DNA is TGCGCCAGCAGGTTAGGGGTGGATACGCAGTATTTT.

The chain has TRBV7-8 and TRBJ2-5; D gene ambiguous. The CDR3 contains 9 residues. Trimming cost V 11 bases and J 5 bases, with 6 bases left between them. The V gene's germline CDR1 is SGHVS and CDR2 FQNEAQ. DNA for the CDR3: TGTGCCGGACGGGAGACCCAGTACTTC. Translating it yields CAGRETQYF.

The chain couples TRBV4-1 to TRBJ1-3; 9 bases are shared with TRBD1. Per the germline V gene, CDR1 is MGHRA and CDR2 is YSYEKL. This CDR3 has 15 amino acids. Unmatched junction bases numbered 10, after V lost 5 bases and J lost 8 bases. For the CDR3, the DNA is TGCGCCAGCAGCAGGGGGGGGACAGGGACGGACACCATATATTTT. Its translation is CASSRGGTGTDTIYF.

The rearrangement uses TRBV10-2 and TRBJ1-2, with TRBD1 matching over 8 bases. Germline V gives CDR1 WSHSY, CDR2 SAAADI. With 10 bases clipped from V and 5 bases from J, the junction kept 9 bases outside the gene matches. The CDR3 contains 13 residues. The CDR3 DNA reads as TGCGCCACCATGCAGGGGGCTTGGTATGGCTACACCTTC. Its protein product is CATMQGAWYGYTF.

The sample holds many counts of this clonotype. The J gene is TRBJ2-1, the V gene TRBV7-8; 13 nucleotides align to TRBD2. The CDR3 spans 16 residues. The V gene's germline CDR1 is SGHVS and CDR2 FQNEAQ. V shed 5 bases and J 9 bases; nucleotides not matched to a gene: 10. In DNA form, the CDR3 reads TGTGCCAGCAGCGCACAACTAGCGGGGGGGCGTAGTGAGCAGTTCTTC. Its translation is CASSAQLAGGRSEQFF. The whole variable domain, remainder taken from reference TRBV7-8 and TRBJ2-1, is GAGVSQSPRYKVAKRGQDVALRCDPISGHVSLFWYQQALGQGPEFLTYFQNEAQLDKSGLPSDRFFAERPEGSVSTLKIQRTQQEDSAVYLCASSAQLAGGRSEQFFGPGTRLTVL.

Many counts were recorded for this clonotype. The chain combines TRBV7-2 with TRBJ1-5; D gene uncertain. CDR1 SGHTA and CDR2 FQGNSA come from the germline V gene. This CDR3 has 15 residues. V lost 0 bases, J lost 6 bases, and 12 bases lay in between. CDR3: CASSLALWGSQPQHF. CDR3 nucleotide sequence: TGTGCCAGCAGCTTAGCGCTTTGGGGTAGTCAGCCCCAGCATTTT.